This T cell receptor (beta chain) was sequenced during a study of T cells in Graves' hyperthyroidism and ophthalmopathy. Uncontrolled infection, other autoimmune disease, pregnancy or lactation disqualified patients from enrolment. This clonotype showed up many times. This CDR3 contains 17 residues. Germline-derived CDR1 and CDR2 are SGHRS and YFSETQ. The V end was cut by 6 bases, the J end by 4 bases, with 22 bases between. Amplified TCR beta CDR3 regions came from RNA transcripts. In the first-round RT-PCR of the TCR CDR3, the HTBI primer set was used. TCRdb reprocessed the multiplex PCR reads via MiXCR and lists one record per CDR3 protein. Here the sample spans a few hundred thousand distinct CDR3 sequences, roughly 50% being singletons.

Sequencing was carried out using peripheral blood or thyroid tissue (not recorded which). The origin of this receptor is a woman between 18 and 29 years old with Graves' hyperthyroidism. V and J are TRBV5-1 and TRBJ1-4; no firm D call. This chain's CDR3 is CASTYDRAGRSNEKLFF. The CDR3, as DNA: TGCGCCAGCACTTATGATCGGGCCGGACGGAGTAATGAAAAACTGTTTTTT.